The sequence of this T cell receptor beta chain was determined in a study of cytomegalovirus exposure and HLA in healthy donors. Findings and limits, study-wide: According to an earlier analysis, most TCR beta V segments yielded productive rearrangements about 90% or about 30% of the time.

It was with 60 Vbeta and 13 Jbeta primers that the PCR ran. Data came from immunoSEQ multiplex PCR; TCRdb stores just in-frame clones and leaves some out. This sample has 200,000 to 250,000 clones, with under 90% found just once. About this clone: Its specificity is not known.

V was pared by 6 bases and J by 6 bases, with 7 bases of the junction left unmatched. This CDR3 region has 13 residues. Germline lookup yields CDR1 MNHNS and CDR2 SASEGT. For this donor, CMV serostatus was not recorded. The sequenced material came from PBMCs. This TCR was sampled from a human donor in good health. The chain combines TRBV6-1 with TRBJ1-1; 7 positions agree with TRBD1. CDR3 in DNA: TGTGCCAGCAGCCTGACAGGGATGGCTGAAGCTTTCTTT. This encodes CASSLTGMAEAFF.